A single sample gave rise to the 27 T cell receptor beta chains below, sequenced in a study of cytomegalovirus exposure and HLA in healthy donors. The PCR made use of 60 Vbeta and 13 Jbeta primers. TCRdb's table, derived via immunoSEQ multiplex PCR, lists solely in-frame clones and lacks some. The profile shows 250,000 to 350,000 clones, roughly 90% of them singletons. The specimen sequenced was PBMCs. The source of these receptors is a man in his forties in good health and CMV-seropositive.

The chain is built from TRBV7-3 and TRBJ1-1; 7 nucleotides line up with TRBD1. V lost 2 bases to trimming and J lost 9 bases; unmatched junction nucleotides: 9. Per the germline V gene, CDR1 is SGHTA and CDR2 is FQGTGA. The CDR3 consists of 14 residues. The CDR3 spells CASSLLDKTGKAFF. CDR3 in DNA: TGTGCCAGCAGCTTACTAGATAAGACAGGGAAAGCTTTCTTT.

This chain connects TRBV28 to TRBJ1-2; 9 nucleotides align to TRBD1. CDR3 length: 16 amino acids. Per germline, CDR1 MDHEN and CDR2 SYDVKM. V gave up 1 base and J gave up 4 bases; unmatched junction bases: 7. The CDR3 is CASSLFLRDRAYGYTF. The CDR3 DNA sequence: TGTGCCAGCAGTTTATTCCTCCGGGACAGGGCCTATGGCTACACCTTC.

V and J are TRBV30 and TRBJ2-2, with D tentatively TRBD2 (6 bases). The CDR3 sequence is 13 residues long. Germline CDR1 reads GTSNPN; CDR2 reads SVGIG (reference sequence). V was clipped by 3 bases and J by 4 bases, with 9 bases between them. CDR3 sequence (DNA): TGTGCCTGGAGGGAGGGTCCCACCGGGGAGCTGTTTTTT. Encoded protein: CAWREGPTGELFF.

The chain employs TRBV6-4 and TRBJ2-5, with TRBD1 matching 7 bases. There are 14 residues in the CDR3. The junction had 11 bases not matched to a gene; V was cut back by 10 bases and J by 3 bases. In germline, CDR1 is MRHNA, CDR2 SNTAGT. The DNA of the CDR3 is TGTGCCATCACCGGGACCGGGACAGAAGAGACCCAGTACTTC. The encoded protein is CAITGTGTEETQYF.

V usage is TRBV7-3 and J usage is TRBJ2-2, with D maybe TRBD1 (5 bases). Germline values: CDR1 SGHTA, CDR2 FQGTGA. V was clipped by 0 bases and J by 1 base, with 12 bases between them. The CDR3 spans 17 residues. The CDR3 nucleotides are TGTGCCAGCAGCTTAACGCTGGGGCGCTTGAACACCGGGGAGCTGTTTTTT. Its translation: CASSLTLGRLNTGELFF.

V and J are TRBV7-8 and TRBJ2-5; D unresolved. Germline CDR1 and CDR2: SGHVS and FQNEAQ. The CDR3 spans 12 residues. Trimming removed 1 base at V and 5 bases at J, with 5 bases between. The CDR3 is CASSLVSETQYF. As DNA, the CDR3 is TGTGCCAGCAGCTTAGTTAGTGAGACCCAGTACTTC. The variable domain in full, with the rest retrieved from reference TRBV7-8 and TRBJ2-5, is GAGVSQSPRYKVAKRGQDVALRCDPISGHVSLFWYQQALGQGPEFLTYFQNEAQLDKSGLPSDRFFAERPEGSVSTLKIQRTQQEDSAVYLCASSLVSETQYFGPGTRLLVL.

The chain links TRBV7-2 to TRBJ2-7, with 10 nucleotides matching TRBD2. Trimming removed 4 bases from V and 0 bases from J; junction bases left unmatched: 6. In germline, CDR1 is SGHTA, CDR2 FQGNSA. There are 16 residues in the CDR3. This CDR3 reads CASSYLTSGISYEQYF. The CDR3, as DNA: TGTGCCAGCAGCTACCTCACTAGCGGGATCTCCTACGAGCAGTACTTC.

CDR3: CASSLTRDKYNEQFF. CDR3 coding DNA: TGTGCCAGCAGCTTGACCCGGGACAAGTACAATGAGCAGTTCTTC. The rearrangement links TRBV11-2 to TRBJ2-1; TRBD1 is a possible D gene (6 bases). Germline V lookup: CDR1 SGHAT, CDR2 FQNNGV. V lost 3 bases, J lost 4 bases, and 13 bases lay in between. This CDR3 is 15 amino acids long.

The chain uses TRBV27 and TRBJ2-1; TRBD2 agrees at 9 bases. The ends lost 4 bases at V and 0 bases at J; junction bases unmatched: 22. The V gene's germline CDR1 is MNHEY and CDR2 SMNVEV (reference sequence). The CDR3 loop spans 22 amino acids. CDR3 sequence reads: CASSSAPLSGSSPISSYNEQFF. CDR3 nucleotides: TGTGCCAGCAGTTCCGCACCCCTTAGCGGGAGTTCCCCGATTAGCTCCTACAATGAGCAGTTCTTC.

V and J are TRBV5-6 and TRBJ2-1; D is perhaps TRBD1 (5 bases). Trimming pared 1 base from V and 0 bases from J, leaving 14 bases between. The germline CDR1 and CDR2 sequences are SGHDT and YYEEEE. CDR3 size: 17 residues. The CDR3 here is CASSLLRQSYSYNEQFF. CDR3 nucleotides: TGTGCCAGCAGCTTGCTCCGACAGTCCTACTCCTACAATGAGCAGTTCTTC.

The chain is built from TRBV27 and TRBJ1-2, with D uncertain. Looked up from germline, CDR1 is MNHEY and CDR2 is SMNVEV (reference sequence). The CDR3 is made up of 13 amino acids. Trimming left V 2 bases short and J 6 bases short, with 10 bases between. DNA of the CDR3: TGTGCCAGCAGTTTAATCCGAGGCGATGGCTACACCTTC. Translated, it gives CASSLIRGDGYTF.

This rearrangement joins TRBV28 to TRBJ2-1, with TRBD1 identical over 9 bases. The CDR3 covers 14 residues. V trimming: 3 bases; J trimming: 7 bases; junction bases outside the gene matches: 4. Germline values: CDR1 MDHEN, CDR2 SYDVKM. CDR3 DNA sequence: TGTGCCAGCAGTTTTGGGACAGGGTTAAATGAGCAGTTCTTC. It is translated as CASSFGTGLNEQFF.

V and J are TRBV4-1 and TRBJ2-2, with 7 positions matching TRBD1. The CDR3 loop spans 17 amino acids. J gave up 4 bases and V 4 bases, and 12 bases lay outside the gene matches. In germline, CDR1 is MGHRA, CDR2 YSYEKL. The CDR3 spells CASSRLKGDRTTGELFF. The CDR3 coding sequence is TGCGCCAGCAGCCGGTTAAAAGGGGACAGAACCACCGGGGAGCTGTTTTTT.

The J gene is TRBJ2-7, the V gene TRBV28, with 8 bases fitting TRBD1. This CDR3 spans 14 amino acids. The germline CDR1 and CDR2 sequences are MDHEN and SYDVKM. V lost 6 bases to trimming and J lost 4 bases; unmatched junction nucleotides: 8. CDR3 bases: TGTGCCAGCAGCATGGACAGGGCAGTGTACGAGCAGTACTTC. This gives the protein CASSMDRAVYEQYF.

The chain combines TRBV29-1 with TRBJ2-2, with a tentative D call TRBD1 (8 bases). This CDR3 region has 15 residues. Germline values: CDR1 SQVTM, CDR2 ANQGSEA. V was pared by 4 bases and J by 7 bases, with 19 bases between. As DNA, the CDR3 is TGCAGCGTTGGACCGGGGGGCAGGGGGCACGGGGAGCTGTTTTTT. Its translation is CSVGPGGRGHGELFF.

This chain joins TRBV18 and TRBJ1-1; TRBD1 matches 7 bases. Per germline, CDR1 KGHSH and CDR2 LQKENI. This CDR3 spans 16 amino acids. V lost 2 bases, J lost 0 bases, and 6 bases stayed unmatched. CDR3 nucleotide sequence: TGTGCCAGCTCACCATTGGGACAGATCATGAACACTGAAGCTTTCTTT. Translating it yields CASSPLGQIMNTEAFF.

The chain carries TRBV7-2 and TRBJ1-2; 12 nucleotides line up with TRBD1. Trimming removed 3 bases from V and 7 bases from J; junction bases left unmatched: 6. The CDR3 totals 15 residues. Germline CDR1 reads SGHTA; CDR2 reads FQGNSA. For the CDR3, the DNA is TGTGCCAGCAGCTTGCCGGGACAGGGGGCACGTGGCTACACCTTC. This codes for CASSLPGQGARGYTF.

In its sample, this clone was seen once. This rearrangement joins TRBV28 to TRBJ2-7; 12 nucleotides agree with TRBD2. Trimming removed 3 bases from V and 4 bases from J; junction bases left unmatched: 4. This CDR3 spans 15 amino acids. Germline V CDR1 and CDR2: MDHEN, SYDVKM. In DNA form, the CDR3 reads TGTGCCAGCAGTTTTCCTAGCGGGAGGGGGTACGAGCAGTACTTC. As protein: CASSFPSGRGYEQYF. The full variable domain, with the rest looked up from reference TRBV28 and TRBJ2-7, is DVKVTQSSRYLVKRTGEKVFLECVQDMDHENMFWYRQDPGLGLRLIYFSYDVKMKEKGDIPEGYSVSREKKERFSLILESASTNQTSMYLCASSFPSGRGYEQYFGPGTRLTVT.

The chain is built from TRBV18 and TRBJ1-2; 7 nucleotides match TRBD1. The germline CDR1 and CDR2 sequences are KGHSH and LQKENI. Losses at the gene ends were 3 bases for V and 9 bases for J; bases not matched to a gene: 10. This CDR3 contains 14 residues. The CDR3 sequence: CASSPRTGAESYTF. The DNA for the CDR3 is TGTGCCAGCTCACCTAGGACAGGCGCGGAGAGCTACACCTTC. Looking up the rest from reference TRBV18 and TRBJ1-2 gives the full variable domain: NAGVMQNPRHLVRRRGQEARLRCSPMKGHSHVYWYRQLPEEGLKFMVYLQKENIIDESGMPKERFSAEFPKEGPSILRIQQVVRGDSAAYFCASSPRTGAESYTFGSGTRLTVV.

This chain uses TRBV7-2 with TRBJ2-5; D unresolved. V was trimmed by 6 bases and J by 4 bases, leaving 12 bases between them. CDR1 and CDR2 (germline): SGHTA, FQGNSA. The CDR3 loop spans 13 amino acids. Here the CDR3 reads CASSSRVGETQYF. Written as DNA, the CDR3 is TGTGCCAGCAGTAGTCGGGTCGGAGAGACCCAGTACTTC. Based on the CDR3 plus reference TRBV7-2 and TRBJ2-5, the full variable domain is GAGVSQSPSNKVTEKGKDVELRCDPISGHTALYWYRQSLGQGLEFLIYFQGNSAPDKSGLPSDRFSAERTGGSVSTLTIQRTQQEDSAVYLCASSSRVGETQYFGPGTRLLVL.

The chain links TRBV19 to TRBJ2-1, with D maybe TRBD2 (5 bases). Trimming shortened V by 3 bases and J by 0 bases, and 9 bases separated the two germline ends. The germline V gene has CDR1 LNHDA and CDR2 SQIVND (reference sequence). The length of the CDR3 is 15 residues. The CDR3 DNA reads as TGTGCCAGTAGTATTCTAGCAGACTCCTACAATGAGCAGTTCTTC. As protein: CASSILADSYNEQFF.

The CDR3 DNA reads as TGCGCCAGCAGCTTGGATGGACAGGGGACCACCGGGGAGCTGTTTTTT. Its protein product is CASSLDGQGTTGELFF. The chain joins TRBV5-1 to TRBJ2-2, with TRBD1 matching 9 bases. The CDR3 covers 16 residues. J gave up 4 bases and V 0 bases, and 4 bases lay outside the gene matches. Germline-derived CDR1 and CDR2 are SGHRS and YFSETQ. The variable domain in full, completed from reference TRBV5-1 and TRBJ2-2, reads KAGVTQTPRYLIKTRGQQVTLSCSPISGHRSVSWYQQTPGQGLQFLFEYFSETQRNKGNFPGRFSGRQFSNSRSEMNVSTLELGDSALYLCASSLDGQGTTGELFFGEGSRLTVL.

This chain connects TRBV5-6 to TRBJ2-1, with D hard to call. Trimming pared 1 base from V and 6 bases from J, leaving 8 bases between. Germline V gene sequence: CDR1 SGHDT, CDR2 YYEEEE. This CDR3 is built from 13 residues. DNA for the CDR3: TGTGCCAGCAGCTTGTGGCCGTCCAATGAGCAGTTCTTC. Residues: CASSLWPSNEQFF.

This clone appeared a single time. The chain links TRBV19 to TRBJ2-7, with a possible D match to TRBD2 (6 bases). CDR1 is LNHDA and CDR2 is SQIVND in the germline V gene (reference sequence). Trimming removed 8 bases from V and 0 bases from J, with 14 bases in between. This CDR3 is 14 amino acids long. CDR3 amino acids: CASARRVNSYEQYF. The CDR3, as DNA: TGTGCCAGTGCCCGGAGGGTGAACTCCTACGAGCAGTACTTC. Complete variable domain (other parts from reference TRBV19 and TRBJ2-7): DGGITQSPKYLFRKEGQNVTLSCEQNLNHDAMYWYRQDPGQGLRLIYYSQIVNDFQKGDIAEGYSVSREKKESFPLTVTSAQKNPTAFYLCASARRVNSYEQYFGPGTRLTVT.

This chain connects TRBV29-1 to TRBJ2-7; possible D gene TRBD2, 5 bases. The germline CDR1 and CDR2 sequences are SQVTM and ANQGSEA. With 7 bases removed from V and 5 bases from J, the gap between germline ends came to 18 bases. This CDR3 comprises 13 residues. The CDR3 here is CSAFSYAGDEQYF. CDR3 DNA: TGCAGCGCTTTCAGCTACGCGGGTGACGAGCAGTACTTC.

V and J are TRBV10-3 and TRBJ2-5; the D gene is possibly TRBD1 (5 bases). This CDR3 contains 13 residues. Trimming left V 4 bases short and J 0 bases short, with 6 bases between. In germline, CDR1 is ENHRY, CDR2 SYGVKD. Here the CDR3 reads CAISATDQETQYF. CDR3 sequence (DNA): TGTGCCATCAGTGCGACAGACCAAGAGACCCAGTACTTC.

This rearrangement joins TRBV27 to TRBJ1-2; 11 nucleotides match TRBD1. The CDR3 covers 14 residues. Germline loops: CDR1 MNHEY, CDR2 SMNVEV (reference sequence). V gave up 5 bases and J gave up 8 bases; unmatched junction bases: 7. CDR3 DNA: TGTGCCAGCAGTCCATTAGGACAGGGGGCAGGCTACACCTTC. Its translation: CASSPLGQGAGYTF.